Following are 21 T cell receptor beta chains from one sample sequenced in a study of blood T cell repertoires in COVID-19. Clones were read by immunoSEQ multiplex PCR, and TCRdb kept only the in-frame ones, dropping some. The sample carries approximately 270,000 clones, approximately 90% recorded once. Source material: PBMCs or T cells enriched from blood (not recorded which). Source of these receptors: a woman aged 25 to 39 with acute COVID-19.

This clone was recorded once. The chain employs TRBV18 and TRBJ1-5; TRBD1 matches at 7 bases. Trimming at V came to 2 bases and at J to 4 bases, leaving 2 bases not matched to a gene. Germline CDR1 and CDR2: KGHSH and LQKENI. This CDR3 spans 14 amino acids. Written as DNA, the CDR3 is TGTGCCAGCTCACCAGGACAGGAAAATCAGCCCCAGCATTTT. The encoded protein is CASSPGQENQPQHF.

The chain is built from TRBV6-2 or TRBV6-3 and TRBJ2-1, with D uncertain. Trimming pared 7 bases from V and 8 bases from J, leaving 18 bases between. The CDR3 contains 14 residues. Germline values: CDR1 MNHEY, CDR2 SVGEGT. The CDR3 region is CASIPALPTDEQFF. Written as DNA, the CDR3 is TGTGCCAGCATCCCTGCCCTCCCCACAGATGAGCAGTTCTTC.

The chain combines TRBV4-1 with TRBJ1-1; D call uncertain. V was shortened by 4 bases and J by 4 bases, with 16 bases between the two germline ends. The CDR3 consists of 15 residues. Germline assignment: CDR1 MGHRA and CDR2 YSYEKL. CDR3 DNA: TGCGCCAGCAGCCCCCAGCAGGCCCTCGGCACTGAAGCTTTCTTT. Its protein product is CASSPQQALGTEAFF.

The chain combines TRBV2 with TRBJ2-7, with TRBD1 as a possible D gene (5 bases). This CDR3 contains 16 residues. Germline V gene data show CDR1 as SNHLY and CDR2 as FYNNEI. The V gene lost 0 bases and the J gene lost 2 bases, with 14 bases spanning the gap. Written as DNA, the CDR3 is TGTGCCAGCAGTGAAGCTAGGACACTATGGGCCTACGAGCAGTACTTC. Its protein product is CASSEARTLWAYEQYF.

CDR3 nucleotide sequence: TGTGCCAGCAGCCTAAACCTAGGGGATAATGAGCAGTTCTTC. Protein: CASSLNLGDNEQFF. The chain recombines TRBV28 with TRBJ2-1, with D possibly TRBD1 on 5 matching bases. The V gene's germline CDR1 is MDHEN and CDR2 SYDVKM. Trimming took off 6 bases at V and 7 bases at J, with 16 bases between the two ends. This CDR3 region has 14 residues.

The chain joins TRBV12-3 or TRBV12-4 to TRBJ1-2; D gene ambiguous. V lost 8 bases to trimming and J lost 8 bases, with 15 bases between them. This CDR3 spans 12 amino acids. This CDR3 is CASYHPERGYTF. CDR3 bases: TGTGCCAGCTATCATCCGGAGAGAGGCTACACCTTC.

The V gene is TRBV5-1, the J gene TRBJ2-1, with 14 bases lining up with TRBD2. The V and J ends lost 0 bases and 7 bases, in that order; junction bases with no gene match: 6. Germline CDR1 is SGHRS and CDR2 is YFSETQ. The CDR3 loop spans 17 amino acids. CDR3 amino acids: CASSLEGTSGRGNEQFF. The CDR3, as DNA: TGCGCCAGCAGCTTGGAGGGGACTAGCGGGAGAGGGAATGAGCAGTTCTTC.

This chain uses TRBV2 with TRBJ2-1, with D possibly matching TRBD2 (6 bases). This CDR3 spans 14 amino acids. V dropped 4 bases and J dropped 9 bases, with 16 bases sitting between them. Germline V gene lookup returns CDR1 SNHLY and CDR2 FYNNEI. CDR3: CASSGGLSAGEQFF. The CDR3 coding sequence is TGTGCCAGCAGTGGGGGACTCAGCGCCGGTGAGCAGTTCTTC.

The chain uses TRBV11-1 and TRBJ2-1, with D perhaps TRBD1 (7 bases). Trimming left V 5 bases short and J 7 bases short, with 21 bases between. The CDR3 length is 16 residues. The germline gives CDR1 SGHAT, CDR2 FQDESV (reference sequence). DNA of the CDR3: TGTGCCAGCAGCCAGGCTGGAGGGGGCGCACATAATGAGCAGTTCTTC. It is translated as CASSQAGGGAHNEQFF.

This clone was counted once. V and J are TRBV6-5 and TRBJ1-1; possible D gene TRBD1, 6 bases. The CDR3 extends over 16 amino acids. Germline V gene sequence: CDR1 MNHEY, CDR2 SVGAGI. Trimming removed 0 bases from V and 0 bases from J, with 11 bases in between. The CDR3 spells CASSYSTGTMNTEAFF. The CDR3 DNA follows: TGTGCCAGCAGTTACTCTACTGGGACAATGAACACTGAAGCTTTCTTT.

The genes are TRBV5-1 and TRBJ1-1; a weak D match, TRBD1 (6 bases). The CDR3 extends over 14 amino acids. Germline assignment: CDR1 SGHRS and CDR2 YFSETQ. V was trimmed by 2 bases and J by 7 bases, leaving 15 bases between them. The CDR3 bases are TGCGCCAGCAGCTTTTCCCACCCCAGGGGTGAAGCTTTCTTT. Its protein is CASSFSHPRGEAFF.

This chain uses TRBV9 with TRBJ1-4, with D unresolved. The CDR3 loop spans 17 amino acids. Per the germline V gene, CDR1 is SGDLS and CDR2 is YYNGEE. V gave up 4 bases and J gave up 5 bases, with 21 bases separating them. CDR3 region: CASSPSARAWENEKLFF. The CDR3 DNA sequence: TGTGCCAGCAGCCCATCGGCGAGGGCATGGGAGAATGAAAAACTGTTTTTT.

This chain connects TRBV6-5 to TRBJ1-2, with 8 bases aligning to TRBD1. CDR3 length: 15 residues. Germline V CDR1 and CDR2: MNHEY, SVGAGI. The J segment lost 2 bases and the V segment lost 0 bases, leaving 2 bases of the junction unmatched. The CDR3 spells CASSYSWTGNYGYTF. CDR3 nucleotide sequence: TGTGCCAGCAGTTACTCGTGGACAGGGAACTATGGCTACACCTTC.

In DNA, the CDR3 is TGTGCCAGCAGCTTCGTGACAGGGGGCGAAGGAAACACCATATATTTT. This sequence encodes CASSFVTGGEGNTIYF. The chain couples TRBV7-8 to TRBJ1-3; 10 nucleotides align to TRBD1. Germline V gene sequence: CDR1 SGHVS, CDR2 FQNEAQ. V shed 3 bases, J shed 4 bases, and the junction held 6 bases outside the gene matches. The CDR3 is made up of 16 amino acids. The full variable domain, with the rest looked up from reference TRBV7-8 and TRBJ1-3, is GAGVSQSPRYKVAKRGQDVALRCDPISGHVSLFWYQQALGQGPEFLTYFQNEAQLDKSGLPSDRFFAERPEGSVSTLKIQRTQQEDSAVYLCASSFVTGGEGNTIYFGEGSWLTVV.

The rearrangement uses TRBV3-1 (or the pseudogene TRBV3-2) and TRBJ2-7, with D possibly TRBD1 on 5 matching bases. This CDR3 has 13 residues. CDR1 LGHDT and CDR2 YNNKEL come from the germline V gene (reference sequence). V dropped 6 bases and J dropped 3 bases, with 12 bases sitting between them. CDR3 loop: CASRDTSGYEQYF. CDR3 in DNA: TGTGCCAGCAGGGACACTTCGGGCTACGAGCAGTACTTC.

The rearrangement links TRBV5-1 to TRBJ2-5, with D tentatively TRBD2 (6 bases). Per the germline V gene, CDR1 is SGHRS and CDR2 is YFSETQ. The CDR3 is 15 amino acids. Trimming stripped 0 bases from V and 0 bases from J, with 9 bases between. As DNA, the CDR3 is TGCGCCAGCAGCTTGGTGGCGGGAAACCAAGAGACCCAGTACTTC. It yields the protein CASSLVAGNQETQYF.

CDR3 protein: CASSQSEGNEQFF. CDR3 sequence (DNA): TGTGCCAGCAGCCAGAGTGAGGGCAATGAGCAGTTCTTC. This chain uses TRBV7-3 with TRBJ2-1, with D possibly matching TRBD2 (5 bases). The CDR3 is 13 amino acids. CDR1 SGHTA and CDR2 FQGTGA come from the germline V gene. The V end lost 5 bases, the J end lost 6 bases, and 11 bases lay between the germline ends.

The chain uses TRBV28 and TRBJ2-7; weak D call: TRBD2 (5 bases). This CDR3 has 17 amino acids. Trimming stripped 3 bases from V and 2 bases from J, with 20 bases between. CDR1 and CDR2 from the germline V gene are MDHEN and SYDVKM. CDR3 sequence (DNA): TGTGCCAGCAGTTTTCCATACCCCGCGGGTTACGCCTACGAGCAGTACTTC. It yields the protein CASSFPYPAGYAYEQYF. The full variable domain, with the rest looked up from reference TRBV28 and TRBJ2-7, is DVKVTQSSRYLVKRTGEKVFLECVQDMDHENMFWYRQDPGLGLRLIYFSYDVKMKEKGDIPEGYSVSREKKERFSLILESASTNQTSMYLCASSFPYPAGYAYEQYFGPGTRLTVT.

CDR3 sequence: CASSGTPYNEQFF. DNA for the CDR3: TGTGCCAGCAGCGGGACTCCTTATAATGAGCAGTTCTTC. The chain employs TRBV6-5 and TRBJ2-1; tentative D call: TRBD2 (6 bases). This CDR3 spans 13 amino acids. V was trimmed by 6 bases and J by 7 bases, leaving 13 bases between them. CDR1 is MNHEY and CDR2 is SVGAGI in the germline V gene.

The chain combines TRBV4-1 with TRBJ2-6; D uncertain. Looked up from germline, CDR1 is MGHRA and CDR2 is YSYEKL. Trimming pared 0 bases from V and 4 bases from J, leaving 7 bases between. This CDR3 region has 15 residues. As DNA, the CDR3 is TGCGCCAGCAGCCAAGAACATACAGGGGCCAACGTCCTGACTTTC. Amino acids: CASSQEHTGANVLTF.

The chain couples TRBV2 to TRBJ1-2; no clear D gene. V lost 0 bases, J lost 0 bases, and 8 bases lay in between. From germline, CDR1 is SNHLY and CDR2 FYNNEI. The CDR3 is made up of 15 amino acids. The CDR3: CASSEARAANYGYTF. As DNA, the CDR3 is TGTGCCAGCAGTGAAGCGCGGGCAGCTAACTATGGCTACACCTTC.